The clone carrying this T cell receptor (beta chain) turned up a few times. Its antigen is unknown. The source of the sample is a study of shared clonotypes between healthy human individuals. In the study overall: Participating donors consisted of a couple of women and a few men aged 18 to 49. Study outcomes and limitations: Tissue TCR repertoires likely differ from these blood-only repertoires.

Profiling relied on immunoSEQ multiplex PCR, and the TCRdb table lists in-frame clones only, not all of them. The sample comprises hundreds of thousands of clones, approximately 73% of which are singletons, and around 1.7% rests with the top ten. Trimming stripped 6 bases from V and 2 bases from J, with 16 bases between. The CDR3 spans 15 residues. Germline values: CDR1 MNHEY, CDR2 SMNVEV (reference sequence). Sequenced input: memory CD4+ T cells sorted from blood. Noted subset: CD45RA-negative fraction. The chain links TRBV27 to TRBJ1-1; tentative D call: TRBD1 (6 bases). The sequence was collected from a woman under 40 in good health. The CDR3 protein is CASRPPQGYNTEAFF. DNA for the CDR3: TGTGCCAGCAGACCACCACAGGGTTATAACACTGAAGCTTTCTTT.